This T cell receptor beta chain was observed in a study of blood T cell repertoires in COVID-19. On the study more broadly: Spain, Italy and the United States supplied samples that represented acute and convalescent COVID-19.

Original processing notes: Cell counts per sample came from amplifying reference gene primers. The assay was immunoSEQ multiplex PCR, and TCRdb's table has in-frame clones only and misses some. That table supplies the V and J calls and clone size; D and trimming were determined from the DNA. The sample lists 430,000 or so clones; 85% to 90% were seen once. V gave up 4 bases and J gave up 8 bases; unmatched junction bases: 3. The V gene's germline CDR1 is LGHDT and CDR2 YNNKEL (reference sequence). The CDR3 is 14 residues long. Seattle patients were enrolled during active infection and followed longitudinally.

The clonotype comes from a man aged 18 to 30 with COVID-19, enrolled during active disease. The V gene is TRBV3-1 (or the pseudogene TRBV3-2), the J gene TRBJ2-1, with 12 bases lining up with TRBD1. Material for sequencing was peripheral blood. For the CDR3, the DNA is TGTGCCAGCAGCCGAGGGACAGGGGGCGATGAGCAGTTCTTC. This codes for CASSRGTGGDEQFF.